This TCR beta chain was sequenced during a study of patients and donors after allogeneic stem cell transplantation. V was shortened by 5 bases and J by 6 bases, with 12 bases between the two germline ends. Germline-derived CDR1 and CDR2 are SGHTA and FQGTGA. CDR3 length: 13 amino acids. TCRdb called the RT-PCR reads again in MiXCR, with one record for every CDR3 protein. Seen here are 390,000 or so distinct CDR3 sequences, under 20% observed once, and the top ten hold just over 7%. The TCR originated in a human donor who was either an allogeneic HSCT recipient or a stem cell or donor lymphocyte infusion donor (not recorded which). It is not recorded whose cells these are; they may come from a transplant donor. The J gene is TRBJ2-3, the V gene TRBV7-3, with no clear D. The specimen was blood, either unsorted or a sorted T cell fraction (not recorded which). CDR3 bases: TGTGCCAGCAGCCGTAGCCGTATGGATACGCAGTATTTT. Encoded protein: CASSRSRMDTQYF.